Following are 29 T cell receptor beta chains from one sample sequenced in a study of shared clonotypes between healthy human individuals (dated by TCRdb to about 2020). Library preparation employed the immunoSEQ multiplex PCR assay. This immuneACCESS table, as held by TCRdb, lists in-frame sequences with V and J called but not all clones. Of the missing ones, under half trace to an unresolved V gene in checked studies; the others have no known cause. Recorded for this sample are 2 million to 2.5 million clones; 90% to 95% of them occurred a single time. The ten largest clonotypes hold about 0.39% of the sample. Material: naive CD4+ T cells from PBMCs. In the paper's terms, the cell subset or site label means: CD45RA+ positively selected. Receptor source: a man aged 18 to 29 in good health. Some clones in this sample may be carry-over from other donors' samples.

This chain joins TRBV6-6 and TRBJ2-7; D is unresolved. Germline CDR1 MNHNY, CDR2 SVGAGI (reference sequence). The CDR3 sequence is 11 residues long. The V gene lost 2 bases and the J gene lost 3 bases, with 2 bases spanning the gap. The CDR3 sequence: CASSYIYEQYF. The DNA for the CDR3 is TGTGCCAGCAGTTACATCTACGAGCAGTACTTC.

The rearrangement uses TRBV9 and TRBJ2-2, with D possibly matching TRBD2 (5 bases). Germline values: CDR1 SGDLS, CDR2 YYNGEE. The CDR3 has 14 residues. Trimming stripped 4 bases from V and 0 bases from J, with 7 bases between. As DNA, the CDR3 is TGTGCCAGCAGCAAACTAGCGAACACCGGGGAGCTGTTTTTT. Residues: CASSKLANTGELFF.

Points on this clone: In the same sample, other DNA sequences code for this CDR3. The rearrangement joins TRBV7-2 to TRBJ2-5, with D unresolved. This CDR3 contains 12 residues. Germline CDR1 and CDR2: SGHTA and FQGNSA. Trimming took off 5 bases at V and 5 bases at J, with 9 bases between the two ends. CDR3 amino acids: CASSPLRETQYF. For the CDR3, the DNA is TGTGCCAGCAGCCCCCTTCGGGAGACCCAGTACTTC. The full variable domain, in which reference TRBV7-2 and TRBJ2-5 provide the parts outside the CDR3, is GAGVSQSPSNKVTEKGKDVELRCDPISGHTALYWYRQSLGQGLEFLIYFQGNSAPDKSGLPSDRFSAERTGGSVSTLTIQRTQQEDSAVYLCASSPLRETQYFGPGTRLLVL.

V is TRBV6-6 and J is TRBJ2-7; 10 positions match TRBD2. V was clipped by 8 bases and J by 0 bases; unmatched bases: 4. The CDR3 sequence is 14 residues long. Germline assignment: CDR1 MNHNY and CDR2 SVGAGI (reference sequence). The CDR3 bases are TGTGCCAGCGTAGCGGGGGGAGGCTCCTACGAGCAGTACTTC. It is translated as CASVAGGGSYEQYF.

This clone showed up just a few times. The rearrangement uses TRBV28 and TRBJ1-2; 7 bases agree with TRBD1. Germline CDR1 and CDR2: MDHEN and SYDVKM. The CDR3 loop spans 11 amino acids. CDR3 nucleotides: TGTGCTATTACAGGGGACTATGGCTACACCTTC. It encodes CAITGDYGYTF.

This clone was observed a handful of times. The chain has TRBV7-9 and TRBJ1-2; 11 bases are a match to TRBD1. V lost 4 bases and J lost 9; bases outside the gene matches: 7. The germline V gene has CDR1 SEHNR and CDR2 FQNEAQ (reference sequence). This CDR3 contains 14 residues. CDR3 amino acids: CASSSRTGGDSYTF. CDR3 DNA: TGTGCCAGCAGCTCCCGGACAGGGGGCGATAGCTACACCTTC.

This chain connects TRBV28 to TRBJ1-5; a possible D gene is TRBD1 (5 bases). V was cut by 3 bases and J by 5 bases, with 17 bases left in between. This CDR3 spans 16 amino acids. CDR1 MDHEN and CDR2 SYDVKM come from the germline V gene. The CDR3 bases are TGTGCCAGCAGTTTGTGGAGTAGGGGCAAAGATCAGCCCCAGCATTTT. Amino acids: CASSLWSRGKDQPQHF.

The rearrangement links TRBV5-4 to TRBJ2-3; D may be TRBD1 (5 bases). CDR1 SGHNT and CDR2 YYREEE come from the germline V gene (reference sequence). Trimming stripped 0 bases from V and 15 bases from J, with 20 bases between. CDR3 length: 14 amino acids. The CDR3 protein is CASSLGPGGAHRYF. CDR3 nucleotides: TGTGCCAGCAGCTTGGGGCCGGGTGGGGCCCACCGATATTTT.

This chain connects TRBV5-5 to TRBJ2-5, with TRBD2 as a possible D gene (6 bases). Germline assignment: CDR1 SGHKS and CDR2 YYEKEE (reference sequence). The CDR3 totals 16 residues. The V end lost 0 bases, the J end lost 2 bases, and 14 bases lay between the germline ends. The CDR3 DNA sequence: TGTGCCAGCAGCTTGGGTGGGGCGGGGACTCAAGAGACCCAGTACTTC. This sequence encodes CASSLGGAGTQETQYF.

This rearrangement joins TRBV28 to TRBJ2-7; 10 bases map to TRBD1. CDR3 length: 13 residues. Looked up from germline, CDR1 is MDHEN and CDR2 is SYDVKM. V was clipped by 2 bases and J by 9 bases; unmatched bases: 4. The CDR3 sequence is CASSLPGTGVQYF. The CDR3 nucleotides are TGTGCCAGCAGTTTACCTGGGACAGGGGTGCAGTACTTC.

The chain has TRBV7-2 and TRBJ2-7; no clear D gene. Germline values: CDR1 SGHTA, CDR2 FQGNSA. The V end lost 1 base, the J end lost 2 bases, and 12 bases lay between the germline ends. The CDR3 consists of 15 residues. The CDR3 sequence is CASSLDFDRAYEQYF. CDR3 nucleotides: TGTGCCAGCAGCTTAGACTTCGATCGGGCCTACGAGCAGTACTTC.

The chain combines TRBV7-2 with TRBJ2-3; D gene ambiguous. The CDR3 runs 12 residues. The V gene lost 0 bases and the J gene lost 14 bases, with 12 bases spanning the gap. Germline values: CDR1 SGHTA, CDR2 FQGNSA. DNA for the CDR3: TGTGCCAGCAGCTTAGCGAACAGAGTTGTGTATTTT. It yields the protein CASSLANRVVYF. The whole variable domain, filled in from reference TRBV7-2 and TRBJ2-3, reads GAGVSQSPSNKVTEKGKDVELRCDPISGHTALYWYRQSLGQGLEFLIYFQGNSAPDKSGLPSDRFSAERTGGSVSTLTIQRTQQEDSAVYLCASSLANRVVYFGPGTRLTVL.

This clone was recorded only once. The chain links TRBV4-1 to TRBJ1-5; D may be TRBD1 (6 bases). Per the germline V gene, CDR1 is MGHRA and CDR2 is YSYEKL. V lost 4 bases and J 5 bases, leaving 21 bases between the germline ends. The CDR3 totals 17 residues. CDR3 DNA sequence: TGCGCCAGCAGCCCATTTGGGATGGGGGGGCTTCATCAGCCCCAGCATTTT. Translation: CASSPFGMGGLHQPQHF.

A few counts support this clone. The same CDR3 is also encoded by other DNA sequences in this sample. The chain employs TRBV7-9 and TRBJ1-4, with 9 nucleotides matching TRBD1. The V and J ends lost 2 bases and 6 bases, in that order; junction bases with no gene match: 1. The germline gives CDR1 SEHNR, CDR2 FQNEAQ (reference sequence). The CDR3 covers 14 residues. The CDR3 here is CASSLRQGDEKLFF. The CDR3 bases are TGTGCCAGCAGCTTAAGACAGGGGGATGAAAAACTGTTTTTT.

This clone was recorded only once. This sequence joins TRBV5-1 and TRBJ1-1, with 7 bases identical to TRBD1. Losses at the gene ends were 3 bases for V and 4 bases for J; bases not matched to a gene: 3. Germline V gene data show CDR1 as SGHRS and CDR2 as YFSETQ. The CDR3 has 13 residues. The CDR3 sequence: CASSYQGGTEAFF. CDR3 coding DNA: TGCGCCAGCAGCTACCAGGGGGGCACTGAAGCTTTCTTT.

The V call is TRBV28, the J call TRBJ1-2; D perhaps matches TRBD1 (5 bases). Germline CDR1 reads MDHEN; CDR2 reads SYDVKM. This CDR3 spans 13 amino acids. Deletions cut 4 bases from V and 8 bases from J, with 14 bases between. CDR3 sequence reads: CASSYQGARGYTF. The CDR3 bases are TGTGCCAGCAGTTATCAGGGAGCGCGGGGCTACACCTTC.

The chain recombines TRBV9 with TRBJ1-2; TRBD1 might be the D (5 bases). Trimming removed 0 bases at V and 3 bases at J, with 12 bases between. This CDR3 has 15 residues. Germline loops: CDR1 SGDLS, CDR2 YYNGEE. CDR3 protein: CASSVGWGSDYGYTF. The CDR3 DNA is TGTGCCAGCAGCGTAGGATGGGGCAGCGACTATGGCTACACCTTC.

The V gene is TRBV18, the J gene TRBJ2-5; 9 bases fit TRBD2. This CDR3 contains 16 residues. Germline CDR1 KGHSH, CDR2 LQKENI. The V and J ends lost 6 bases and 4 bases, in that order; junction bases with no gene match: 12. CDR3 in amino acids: CASSPVAGGPRETQYF. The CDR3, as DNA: TGTGCCAGCTCTCCAGTTGCGGGAGGGCCGAGAGAGACCCAGTACTTC.

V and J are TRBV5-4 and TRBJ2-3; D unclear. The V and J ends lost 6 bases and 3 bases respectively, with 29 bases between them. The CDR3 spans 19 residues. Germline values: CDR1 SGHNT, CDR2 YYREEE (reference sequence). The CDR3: CASTHGVASAWSLTDTQYF. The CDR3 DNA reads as TGTGCCAGCACCCACGGTGTTGCATCTGCGTGGAGTTTGACAGATACGCAGTATTTT.

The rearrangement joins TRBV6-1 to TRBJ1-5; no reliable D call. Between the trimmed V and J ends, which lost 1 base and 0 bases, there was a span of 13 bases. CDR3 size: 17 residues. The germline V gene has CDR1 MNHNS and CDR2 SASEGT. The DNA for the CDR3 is TGTGCCAGCAGTGAAGAGGGCCGTTCATATAGCAATCAGCCCCAGCATTTT. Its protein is CASSEEGRSYSNQPQHF.

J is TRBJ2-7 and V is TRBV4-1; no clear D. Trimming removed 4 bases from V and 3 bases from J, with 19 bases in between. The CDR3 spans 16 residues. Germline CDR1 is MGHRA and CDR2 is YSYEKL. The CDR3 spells CASSPTLGRSGYEQYF. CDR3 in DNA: TGCGCCAGCAGCCCAACTCTGGGCAGGTCGGGCTACGAGCAGTACTTC.

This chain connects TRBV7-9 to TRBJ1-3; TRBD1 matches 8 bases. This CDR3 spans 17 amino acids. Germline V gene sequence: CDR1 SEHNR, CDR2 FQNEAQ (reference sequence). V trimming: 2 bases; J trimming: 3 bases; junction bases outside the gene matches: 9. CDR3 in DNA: TGTGCCAGCAGCTTATCCCGACAGGGGTTATATGGAAACACCATATATTTT. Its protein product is CASSLSRQGLYGNTIYF. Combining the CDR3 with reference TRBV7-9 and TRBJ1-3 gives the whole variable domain DTGVSQNPRHKITKRGQNVTFRCDPISEHNRLYWYRQTLGQGPEFLTYFQNEAQLEKSRLLSDRFSAERPKGSFSTLEIQRTEQGDSAMYLCASSLSRQGLYGNTIYFGEGSWLTVV.

CDR3 sequence: CASSFLKTQYF. The CDR3 DNA reads TGTGCCAGCAGCTTTCTAAAGACGCAGTATTTT. This chain connects TRBV28 to TRBJ2-3; D uncertain. Trimming removed 6 bases at V and 9 bases at J, with 10 bases between. This CDR3 spans 11 amino acids. Germline loops: CDR1 MDHEN, CDR2 SYDVKM.

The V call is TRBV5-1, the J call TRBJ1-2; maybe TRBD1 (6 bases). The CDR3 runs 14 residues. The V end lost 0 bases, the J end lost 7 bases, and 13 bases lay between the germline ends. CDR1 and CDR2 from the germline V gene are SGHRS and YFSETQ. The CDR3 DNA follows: TGCGCCAGCAGCTTGGATCCGGGGGCGGCTGGCTACACCTTC. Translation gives CASSLDPGAAGYTF.

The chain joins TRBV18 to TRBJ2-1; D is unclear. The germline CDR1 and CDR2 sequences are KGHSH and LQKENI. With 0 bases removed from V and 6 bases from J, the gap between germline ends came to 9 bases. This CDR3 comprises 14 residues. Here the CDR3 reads CASSPPPGRNEQFF. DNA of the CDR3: TGTGCCAGCTCACCACCACCAGGCCGCAATGAGCAGTTCTTC.

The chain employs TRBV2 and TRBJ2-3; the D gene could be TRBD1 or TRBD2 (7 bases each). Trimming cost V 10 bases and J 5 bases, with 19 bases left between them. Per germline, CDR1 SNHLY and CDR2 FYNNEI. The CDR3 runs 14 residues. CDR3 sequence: CANSMQGGQDTQYF. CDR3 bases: TGTGCCAACTCGATGCAGGGGGGGCAAGATACGCAGTATTTT. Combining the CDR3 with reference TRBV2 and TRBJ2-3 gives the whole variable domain EPEVTQTPSHQVTQMGQEVILRCVPISNHLYFYWYRQILGQKVEFLVSFYNNEISEKSEIFDDQFSVERPDGSNFTLKIRSTKLEDSAMYFCANSMQGGQDTQYFGPGTRLTVL.

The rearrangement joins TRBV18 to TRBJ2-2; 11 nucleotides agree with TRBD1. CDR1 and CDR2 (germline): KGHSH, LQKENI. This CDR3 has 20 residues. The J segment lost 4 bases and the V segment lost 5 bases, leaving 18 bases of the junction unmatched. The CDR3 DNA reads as TGTGCCAGCTCATCGCTCGCGGCGTCCGGGACAGGGGGAATCACCGGGGAGCTGTTTTTT. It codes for CASSSLAASGTGGITGELFF.

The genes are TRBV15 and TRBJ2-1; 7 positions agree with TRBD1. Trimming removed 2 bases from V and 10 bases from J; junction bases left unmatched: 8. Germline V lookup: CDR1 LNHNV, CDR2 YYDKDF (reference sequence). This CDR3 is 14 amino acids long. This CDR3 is CATSRQSRDREQFF. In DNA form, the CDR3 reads TGTGCCACCAGCAGACAAAGCCGGGACAGAGAGCAGTTCTTC. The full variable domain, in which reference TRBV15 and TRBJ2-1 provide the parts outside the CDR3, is DAMVIQNPRYQVTQFGKPVTLSCSQTLNHNVMYWYQQKSSQAPKLLFHYYDKDFNNEADTPDNFQSRRPNTSFCFLDIRSPGLGDTAMYLCATSRQSRDREQFFGPGTRLTVL.

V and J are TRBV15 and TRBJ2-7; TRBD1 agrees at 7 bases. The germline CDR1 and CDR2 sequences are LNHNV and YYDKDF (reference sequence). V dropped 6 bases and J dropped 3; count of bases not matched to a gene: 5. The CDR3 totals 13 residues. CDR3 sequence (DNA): TGTGCCACCAGAAAACGGGACAGCTACGAGCAGTACTTC. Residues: CATRKRDSYEQYF.